A selection of T cell receptor beta chains follows, all from one sample in a study of T cells after yellow fever vaccination. MiXCR, applied by TCRdb to the 5' RACE reads, yields one record per CDR3 protein. The sample contains about 75,000 distinct CDR3 sequences, 7.3% of which appear only once. The sample consisted of CD8+ T cells sorted from PBMCs, taken around 10 days after the first yellow fever vaccination. The receptors were sampled from a man aged 18 to 30 who received the YFV17D yellow fever vaccine. Both conserved end residues are part of each CDR3. D genes are given only for firm matches. Some rows have no size entry. The others give once, few or many, or a class for an expanded clone.

TRBJ2-1 | NA | TRBV19 | few | CASSILGGQYNEQFF | TGTGCCAGTAGTATACTGGGGGGCCAATACAATGAGCAGTTCTTC
TRBJ1-1 | NA | TRBV6-2/TRBV6-3 | many | CASSLIMNTEAFF | TGTGCCAGCAGTCTTATCATGAACACTGAAGCTTTCTTT
TRBJ2-3 | NA | TRBV10-1 | many | CASSARGITDTQYF | TGCGCCAGCAGTGCAAGGGGCATCACAGATACGCAGTATTTT
TRBJ1-1 | NA | TRBV5-1 | few | CASSSSPNTEAFF | TGCGCCAGCAGCTCCTCACCTAACACTGAAGCTTTCTTT
TRBJ2-3 | TRBD2 | TRBV4-3 | few | CASSQDYRTSSTDTQYF | TGCGCCAGCAGCCAAGACTATCGGACTAGCAGCACAGATACGCAGTATTTT
TRBJ1-1 | TRBD1 | TRBV11-1 | few | CASSLRDRGRTITEAFF | TGTGCCAGCAGCTTAAGGGACAGGGGGCGGACGATCACTGAAGCTTTCTTT
TRBJ2-5 | TRBD1 | TRBV28 | few | CASSLGTGGKETQYF | TGTGCCAGCAGTCTAGGGACAGGGGGAAAGGAGACCCAGTACTTC
TRBJ2-3 | TRBD1 | TRBV11-2 | few | CASSSYPDRGRADTQYF | TGTGCCAGCAGCTCCTACCCGGACAGGGGTAGGGCAGATACGCAGTATTTT
TRBJ2-5 | NA | TRBV11-2 | few | CASSLVLGQGEEETQYF | TGTGCCAGCAGCTTAGTTCTCGGGCAGGGGGAGGAAGAGACCCAGTACTTC
TRBJ2-2 | NA | TRBV19 | NA | CASSIGTTWELFF | TGTGCCAGTAGTATTGGGACCACTTGGGAGCTGTTTTTT
TRBJ2-5 | NA | TRBV5-4 | few | CASSDGTAGETQYF | TGTGCCAGCAGCGACGGGACGGCCGGGGAGACCCAGTACTTC
TRBJ1-1 | NA | TRBV6-5 | many | CASSYQGSAEAFF | TGTGCCAGCAGTTACCAGGGTAGCGCTGAAGCTTTCTTT
TRBJ2-3 | TRBD2 | TRBV7-8 | few | CASSLAPSGGASLADTQYF | TGTGCCAGCAGCTTAGCGCCTAGCGGGGGGGCCTCCTTGGCAGATACGCAGTATTTT
TRBJ2-7 | NA | TRBV4-1 | many | CASSQATSGGGRQYF | TGCGCCAGCAGCCAAGCCACTTCAGGGGGAGGCAGGCAGTACTTC
TRBJ1-1 | NA | TRBV11-2 | few | CASTNRAEAFF | TGTGCCAGCACGAACCGGGCCGAAGCTTTCTTT
TRBJ1-1 | TRBD1 | TRBV5-1 | many | CASSLVQGGDTEAFF | TGCGCCAGCAGCTTGGTACAGGGGGGCGACACTGAAGCTTTCTTT
TRBJ1-1 | NA | TRBV12-3/TRBV12-4 | many | CASSLSRHAEAFF | TGTGCCAGCAGTTTGTCCAGGCATGCTGAAGCTTTCTTT
TRBJ2-2 | NA | TRBV5-5 | many | CASSLGSGELFF | TGTGCCAGCAGCCTAGGTTCCGGGGAGCTGTTTTTT
TRBJ2-2 | NA | TRBV7-6 | many | CASSWTSTGELFF | TGTGCCAGCAGCTGGACTTCCACCGGGGAGCTGTTTTTT
TRBJ2-5 | TRBD2 | TRBV7-9 | NA | CASREPGGTQYF | TGTGCCAGCAGGGAACCGGGAGGGACCCAGTACTTC
TRBJ2-1 | NA | TRBV5-5 | many | CASSLFRGPPYNEQFF | TGTGCCAGCAGCTTGTTTCGGGGGCCCCCCTACAATGAGCAGTTCTTC
TRBJ1-1 | NA | TRBV5-6 | few | CASSLGSAAREAFF | TGTGCCAGCAGCTTAGGGTCGGCCGCACGAGAAGCTTTCTTT
TRBJ2-6 | NA | TRBV6-6 | many | CASSYSGDSGANVLTF | TGTGCCAGCAGTTACTCGGGGGACTCTGGGGCCAACGTCCTGACTTTC
TRBJ2-5 | NA | TRBV7-9 | many | CASSRYSKNEETQYF | TGTGCCAGCAGCCGATATTCGAAAAACGAAGAGACCCAGTACTTC
TRBJ1-1 | NA | TRBV28 | many | CASSSLTEAFF | TGTGCCAGCAGTTCTCTCACTGAAGCTTTCTTT
TRBJ2-3 | NA | TRBV12-3/TRBV12-4 | many | CASSLSGFTDTQYF | TGTGCCAGCAGTTTAAGCGGGTTCACAGATACGCAGTATTTT
TRBJ1-1 | NA | TRBV7-9 | few | CASTILNRTDYTEAFF | TGTGCCAGCACCATACTCAATAGGACAGACTACACTGAAGCTTTCTTT
TRBJ1-1 | NA | TRBV2 | many | CASSDSQSSNTEAFF | TGTGCCAGCAGTGATAGTCAGTCCTCGAACACTGAAGCTTTCTTT
TRBJ2-1 | NA | TRBV29-1 | few | CSVVGYNEQFF | TGCAGCGTTGTGGGGTACAATGAGCAGTTCTTC
TRBJ2-5 | TRBD2 | TRBV7-8 | many | CASSEEFGEGETQYF | TGTGCCAGCAGCGAAGAGTTTGGGGAGGGGGAGACCCAGTACTTC
TRBJ2-5 | NA | TRBV14 | few | CASSGWGFQETQYF | TGTGCCAGCAGCGGATGGGGTTTTCAAGAGACCCAGTACTTC
TRBJ2-7 | TRBD2 | TRBV5-1 | NA | CASETGTSGNYEQYF | TGCGCCAGCGAGACCGGGACTAGCGGCAACTACGAGCAGTACTTC
TRBJ1-2 | NA | TRBV6-2/TRBV6-3 | many | CASSYGNNDYGYTF | TGTGCCAGCAGTTATGGGAACAACGACTATGGCTACACCTTC
TRBJ2-3 | TRBD2 | TRBV5-6 | many | CASSRLGAGGGTDTQYF | TGTGCCAGCAGCCGCCTCGGAGCGGGGGGTGGCACAGATACGCAGTATTTT
TRBJ2-5 | NA | TRBV9 | few | CASSVGETDQETQYF | TGTGCCAGCAGCGTGGGAGAGACAGACCAAGAGACCCAGTACTTC
TRBJ2-3 | NA | TRBV7-9 | NA | CASSLGHGTDTQYF | TGTGCCAGCAGCTTAGGGCACGGCACAGATACGCAGTATTTT
TRBJ1-2 | NA | TRBV27 | many | CASSLQATYGYTF | TGTGCCAGCAGTTTACAGGCGACATATGGCTACACCTTC
TRBJ2-1 | TRBD2 | TRBV4-3 | many | CASSQDLAGGGNEQFF | TGCGCCAGCAGCCAAGACCTCGCGGGGGGGGGGAATGAGCAGTTCTTC